The T cell receptor beta chain under discussion was sequenced for a study of glioma-infiltrating T cells. Overall study findings and caveats: CDR3 overlap between tissue and blood was very small. Above-expected tissue-blood divergence occurred in all gliomas, most in low-grade ones.

Using RNA template, CDR3s of TCR alpha and beta were amplified with iRepertoire arm-PCR. Input was 100-400 ng of tissue mRNA or PBMC total RNA. MiXCR, run by TCRdb on the multiplex PCR reads, gives a single entry per CDR3 protein. The sample lists around 90,000 distinct CDR3 sequences; around 42% were seen once. The CDR3 length is 12 residues. Trimming removed 1 base from V and 10 bases from J, with 11 bases in between. Germline V gene lookup returns CDR1 DFQATT and CDR2 SNEGSKA (reference sequence). As to this clonotype: Its antigen is not identified.

The chain employs TRBV20-1 and TRBJ2-1; D is unresolved. The TCR was taken from a human donor with low-grade glioma or glioblastoma, undergoing nonglioma brain surgery, or in good health (not recorded which). The specimen sequenced was glioma tissue, nonneoplastic brain tissue, or PBMCs (not recorded which). CDR3: CSARGQLNEQFF. CDR3 bases: TGCAGTGCTAGAGGGCAGTTAAACGAGCAGTTCTTC.